This T cell receptor (beta chain) originates from a study of neurological immune-mediated disorders. Whole-study findings and limits: Phylogenetic analysis grouped 18 of 34 multiple sclerosis patients' repertoires together, suggesting a possible repertoire signature.

Trimming pared 6 bases from V and 0 bases from J, leaving 18 bases between. CDR3 size: 18 residues. Germline CDR1 and CDR2: MNHNY and SVGAGI (reference sequence). Time point indicated: longitudinal time-point 1 (baseline). Unsorted libraries used 2 million PBMCs kept at -80 degrees C. Notes on this clonotype: The antigen is unknown.

TCRdb passed the 5' RACE reads through MiXCR, listing each CDR3 protein once. This sample has approximately 36,000 distinct CDR3 sequences, with approximately 3% found just once. This sequence was found in an older woman with multiple sclerosis. This chain uses TRBV6-6 with TRBJ2-6, with D perhaps TRBD2 (5 bases). Sequenced material: PBMCs. Here the CDR3 reads CASSRPGIPNSGANVLTF. CDR3 nucleotides: TGTGCCAGCAGCAGGCCGGGGATACCAAACTCTGGGGCCAACGTCCTGACTTTC.